The rows below give T cell receptor beta chains drawn from one sample of a study of T cell responses to AZD1222 COVID-19 vaccine. Generated by immunoSEQ multiplex PCR, the TCRdb table keeps only in-frame clones and is missing some. The sample holds 45,000 to 55,000 clones, about 81% seen once. The specimen was peripheral blood, collected on day 0 of AZD1222 vaccination. These receptors all come from an adult in good health. The CDR3 runs from the conserved cysteine through the conserved F or W. A D gene is named only where the DNA matches it firmly.

J gene | V gene | D gene | CDR3 length | CDR3 protein
TRBJ2-1 | TRBV24-1 | TRBD2 | 14 | CATSDSGGEYEQFF
TRBJ2-1 | TRBV24-1 | TRBD2 | 16 | CATSDPAGGGYNEQFF
TRBJ2-2 | TRBV19 | - | 16 | CASSMRGAANTGELFF
TRBJ2-7 | TRBV30 | TRBD1 | 13 | CAWSGQGNHEQYF
TRBJ1-2 | TRBV7-2 | - | 16 | CASSTPGDPTNYGYTF
TRBJ2-5 | TRBV29-1 | TRBD1 | 14 | CSVGQGRIQETQYF
TRBJ1-1 | TRBV7-9 | - | 11 | CASRRHSEAFF
TRBJ1-1 | TRBV9 | - | 14 | CASSAGVLNTEAFF
TRBJ1-4 | TRBV15 | - | 15 | CATSGNRLRNEKLFF
TRBJ2-7 | TRBV18 | TRBD1 | 14 | CASSPDRAVGEQYF
TRBJ2-7 | TRBV6-5 | TRBD1 | 15 | CASSTARDRAYEQYF
TRBJ1-4 | TRBV30 | TRBD1 | 17 | CAWARTGGVRTNEKLFF
TRBJ1-2 | TRBV2 | TRBD1 | 13 | CARGQGAGYGYTF
TRBJ2-6 | TRBV6-1 | - | 17 | CASSEEGVYSGANVLTF
TRBJ2-7 | TRBV6-5 | - | 15 | CASIRRQGTPYEQYF
TRBJ1-5 | TRBV18 | TRBD1 | 14 | CASSYGQEYQPQHF
TRBJ2-2 | TRBV6-5 | - | 15 | CASTPVPGNTGELFF
TRBJ2-6 | TRBV28 | - | 17 | CASSSVGSPGGANVLTF
TRBJ2-2 | TRBV29-1 | TRBD1 | 15 | CSALGQGAITGELFF
TRBJ2-7 | TRBV7-8 | - | 13 | CASSLAGGYEQYF
TRBJ2-7 | TRBV7-2 | TRBD2 | 15 | CASSLGLAGSYEQYF
TRBJ2-7 | TRBV6-1 | - | 15 | CASSEASVALYEQYF
TRBJ2-3 | TRBV5-1 | TRBD2 | 17 | CASTHASGSSGTDTQYF
TRBJ1-5 | TRBV28 | - | 14 | CASSLRVSNQPQHF
TRBJ1-1 | TRBV6-5 | - | 15 | CASSLGRVGRTEAFF
TRBJ1-4 | TRBV27 | - | 16 | CASSPQGNLRNEKLFF
TRBJ2-4 | TRBV5-6 | - | 12 | CASSLGRGPRYF
TRBJ1-1 | TRBV6-2/TRBV6-3 | TRBD1 | 15 | CASSYSRTGNTEAFF
TRBJ1-6 | TRBV11-1 | - | 14 | CASSLGWGNSPLHF
TRBJ2-7 | TRBV7-2 | TRBD2 | 15 | CASSLGASGVYEQYF
TRBJ2-1 | TRBV6-5 | - | 13 | CASKISLNNEQFF
TRBJ2-2 | TRBV11-2 | - | 14 | CASSFNPLTGELFF
TRBJ1-3 | TRBV5-1 | - | 15 | CASSLQGPQGNTIYF
TRBJ2-1 | TRBV13 | TRBD2 | 16 | CASSLRGGAGYNEQFF
TRBJ1-2 | TRBV7-9 | - | 13 | CASSFRPGDGYTF
TRBJ2-2 | TRBV7-7 | - | 15 | CASSLGQGGTGELFF
TRBJ2-6 | TRBV7-3 | - | 15 | CASSKSNSGANVLTF
TRBJ1-5 | TRBV19 | - | 13 | CAANTGRWQPQHF
TRBJ2-7 | TRBV18 | - | 14 | CASSPVGGPYEQYF
TRBJ1-1 | TRBV30 | - | 11 | CAWSGLTEAFF
TRBJ2-2 | TRBV18 | TRBD1 | 14 | CASSKTGDTGELFF
TRBJ2-2 | TRBV19 | - | 16 | CASSIDPRLDTGELFF